Included here is one TCR beta chain sequence, with context. From the 5' RACE reads, TCRdb called clonotypes with MiXCR, one entry per CDR3 protein. The sample has about 430,000 distinct CDR3 sequences, 15% to 20% seen once. The CDR3 is 17 amino acids. Germline CDR1 is MGHRA and CDR2 is YSYEKL. Trimming cost V 4 bases and J 3 bases, with 21 bases left between them. The sample belongs to a study of T cells after yellow fever vaccination. Overall study: Where fractions had low cell numbers, libraries were prepared from them with the SMART-Seq v4 Ultra Low Input RNA kit.

J is TRBJ1-2 and V is TRBV4-1; TRBD1 might be the D (6 bases). Sequencing was performed on PBMCs, taken before the yellow fever booster vaccination. This clonotype was sampled from a young man who received the YFV17D yellow fever vaccine. This CDR3 is CASSRTTREGDHYGYTF. CDR3 coding DNA: TGCGCCAGCAGCCGCACTACGAGGGAGGGGGATCACTATGGCTACACCTTC.